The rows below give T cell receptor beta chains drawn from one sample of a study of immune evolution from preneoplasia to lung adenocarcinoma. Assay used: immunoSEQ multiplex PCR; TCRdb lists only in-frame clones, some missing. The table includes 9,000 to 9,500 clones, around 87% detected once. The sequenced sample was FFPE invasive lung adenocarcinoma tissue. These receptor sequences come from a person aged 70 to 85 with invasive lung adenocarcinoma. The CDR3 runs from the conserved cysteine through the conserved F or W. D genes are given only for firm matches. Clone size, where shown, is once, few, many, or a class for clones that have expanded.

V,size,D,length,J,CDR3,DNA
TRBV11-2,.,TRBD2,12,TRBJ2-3,CASSFARGGLNF,TGTGCCAGCAGCTTTGCGCGGGGGGGGTTGAATTTT
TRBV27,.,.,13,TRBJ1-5,CASSSDRDQPQHF,TGTGCCAGCAGTTCGGACAGAGATCAGCCCCAGCATTTT
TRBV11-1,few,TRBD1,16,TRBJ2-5,CASSLDLGQVGETQYF,TGTGCCAGCAGCTTAGATTTGGGACAGGTTGGAGAGACCCAGTACTTC
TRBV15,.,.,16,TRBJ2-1,CATSSYLGSSYNEQFF,TGTGCCACCAGCAGTTATCTAGGGAGCTCCTACAATGAGCAGTTCTTC
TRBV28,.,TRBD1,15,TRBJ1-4,CASSRPGGEYEKLFF,TGTGCCAGCAGCCGGCCAGGGGGGGAGTACGAAAAACTGTTTTTT
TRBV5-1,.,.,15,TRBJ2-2,CASSLDRPATGELFF,TGCGCCAGCAGCTTGGATCGGCCGGCTACTGGGGAGCTGTTTTTT
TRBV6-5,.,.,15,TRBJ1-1,CASTHSGSMNTEAFF,TGTGCCAGCACCCACAGTGGGAGCATGAACACTGAAGCTTTCTTT
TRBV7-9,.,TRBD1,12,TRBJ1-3,CASRGQGNTIYF,TGTGCCAGCAGGGGACAGGGAAACACCATATATTTT
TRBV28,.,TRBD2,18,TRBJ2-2,CASSEGLAGVRGTGELFF,TGTGCCAGCAGTGAAGGACTAGCGGGAGTACGTGGCACCGGGGAGCTGTTTTTT
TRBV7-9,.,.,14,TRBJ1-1,CASSLSGDNTEAFF,TGTGCCAGCAGCTTATCTGGAGATAACACTGAAGCTTTCTTT
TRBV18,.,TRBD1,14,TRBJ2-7,CASSAGTGSYEQYF,TGTGCCAGCTCGGCCGGGACAGGGAGCTACGAGCAGTACTTC
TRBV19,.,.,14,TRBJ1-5,CAIKAPPLDQPQHF,TGTGCCATTAAGGCCCCGCCGCTGGATCAGCCCCAGCATTTT
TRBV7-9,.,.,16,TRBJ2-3,CASSLVTAISTDTQYF,TGTGCCAGCAGCTTAGTAACGGCAATTAGCACAGATACGCAGTATTTT
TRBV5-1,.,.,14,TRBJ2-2,CASSPSVDTGELFF,TGCGCCAGCTCTCCCAGTGTAGACACCGGGGAGCTGTTTTTT
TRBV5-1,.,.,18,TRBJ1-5,CASTGLSRRPHSNQPQHF,TGCGCCAGCACAGGGTTGTCTCGCAGGCCTCATAGCAATCAGCCCCAGCATTTT
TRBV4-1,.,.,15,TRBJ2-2,CASSQEVYSTGELFF,TGCGCCAGCAGCCAAGAGGTATACAGCACCGGGGAGCTGTTTTTT